This passage covers 17 T cell receptor beta chains from one sample sequenced in a study of T cell responses to AZD1222 COVID-19 vaccine. Sequencing used immunoSEQ multiplex PCR; TCRdb keeps in-frame clones, though not all of them. Altogether 100,000 or so clones are present, approximately 90% being singletons, with the ten largest covering just over 5.5%. This sample comprised peripheral blood, obtained 28 days after the second AZD1222 dose. These receptors originate from an adult who received the AZD1222 COVID-19 vaccine.

The V and J genes are TRBV19 and TRBJ1-1, with unresolved D. Germline CDR1 and CDR2: LNHDA and SQIVND (reference sequence). Trimming pared 7 bases from V and 2 bases from J, leaving 17 bases between. The CDR3 runs 15 residues. Here the CDR3 DNA reads TGTGCCAGTACCCTAGGAGGGAGATTTAACACTGAAGCTTTCTTT. Protein product: CASTLGGRFNTEAFF.

The chain links TRBV19 to TRBJ2-3; D uncertain. CDR1 is LNHDA, CDR2 SQIVND, per germline (reference sequence). Trimming left V 6 bases short and J 4 bases short, with 11 bases between. The CDR3 contains 13 residues. This CDR3 is CASRLWQSDTQYF. CDR3 bases: TGTGCCAGTAGACTCTGGCAGTCAGATACGCAGTATTTT.

The chain's CDR3 is CASSQGYRSPLHF. DNA of the CDR3: TGCGCCAGCAGCCAAGGGTACCGCTCACCCCTCCACTTT. The V and J genes are TRBV4-3 and TRBJ1-6, with unresolved D. V lost 1 base and J 10 bases, leaving 8 bases between the germline ends. CDR1 and CDR2 (germline): LGHNA, YSLEER. The CDR3 covers 13 residues.

This CDR3 is CASNPPQGVNTGELFF. CDR3 sequence (DNA): TGTGCCAGCAACCCCCCGCAGGGGGTTAACACCGGGGAGCTGTTTTTT. The V and J genes are TRBV27 and TRBJ2-2; 7 positions match TRBD1. Germline lookup yields CDR1 MNHEY and CDR2 SMNVEV (reference sequence). The V and J ends lost 7 bases and 2 bases, in that order; junction bases with no gene match: 10. The CDR3 is made up of 16 amino acids.

The chain uses TRBV11-1 and TRBJ1-2; D not resolved. The CDR3 runs to 15 residues. Germline CDR1 and CDR2: SGHAT and FQDESV (reference sequence). With 5 bases removed from V and 4 bases from J, the gap between germline ends came to 17 bases. The CDR3 spells CASSEGGREGYGYTF. The CDR3 DNA follows: TGTGCCAGCAGCGAGGGAGGACGGGAGGGCTATGGCTACACCTTC.

The chain employs TRBV11-2 and TRBJ2-1; the D is unclear. CDR3 length: 13 amino acids. V dropped 4 bases and J dropped 4 bases, with 8 bases sitting between them. Germline lookup yields CDR1 SGHAT and CDR2 FQNNGV. The DNA of the CDR3 is TGTGCCAGCAGCTCCGCTCTATACAATGAGCAGTTCTTC. Its translation: CASSSALYNEQFF.

J is TRBJ1-3 and V is TRBV5-4; TRBD1 agrees at 7 bases. V dropped 1 base and J dropped 2; count of bases not matched to a gene: 0. CDR1 and CDR2 (germline): SGHNT, YYREEE (reference sequence). The CDR3 has 14 residues. The CDR3 bases are TGTGCCAGCAGCTTGCAGGGGGCTGGAAACACCATATATTTT. Protein sequence: CASSLQGAGNTIYF.

The rearrangement uses TRBV28 and TRBJ1-2, with D possibly being TRBD1 (5 bases). CDR1 and CDR2 from the germline V gene are MDHEN and SYDVKM. The CDR3 loop spans 12 amino acids. Trimming took off 7 bases at V and 7 bases at J, with 13 bases between the two ends. The CDR3 nucleotides read TGTGCCAGCACCGAAGGGGTCGGTGGCTACACCTTC. Protein sequence: CASTEGVGGYTF.

V and J are TRBV5-4 and TRBJ1-1, with TRBD1 identical over 8 bases. Germline loops: CDR1 SGHNT, CDR2 YYREEE (reference sequence). J gave up 1 base and V 5 bases, and 4 bases lay outside the gene matches. The CDR3 is 14 residues long. CDR3 coding DNA: TGTGCCAGCAGGCGCGGACAGGGGAACACTGAAGCTTTCTTT. It translates to CASRRGQGNTEAFF.

This clone was observed once. The chain carries TRBV9 and TRBJ2-3; a weak D match, TRBD2 (5 bases). With 0 bases removed from V and 3 bases from J, the gap between germline ends came to 14 bases. Germline V lookup: CDR1 SGDLS, CDR2 YYNGEE. The CDR3 runs to 16 residues. The DNA of the CDR3 is TGTGCCAGCAGCGTAGGAGTAGGGAGCTTTACAGATACGCAGTATTTT. Translation gives CASSVGVGSFTDTQYF.

The V call is TRBV5-8, the J call TRBJ1-6, with D uncertain. V dropped 1 base and J dropped 6 bases, with 8 bases sitting between them. CDR3 length: 14 amino acids. Germline V gene data show CDR1 as SGHTS and CDR2 as YDEGEE. CDR3: CASSLFAFNSPLHF. DNA for the CDR3: TGTGCCAGCAGCTTGTTCGCTTTTAATTCACCCCTCCACTTT.

Only one count was recorded for this clone. This chain uses TRBV5-1 with TRBJ1-2; 7 nucleotides align to TRBD1. This CDR3 is built from 13 residues. Germline V gives CDR1 SGHRS, CDR2 YFSETQ. Unmatched junction bases numbered 6, after V lost 5 bases and J lost 5 bases. The DNA of the CDR3 is TGCGCCAGCAGGGGGACAGCAAGATATGGCTACACCTTC. Its protein is CASRGTARYGYTF.

This chain links TRBV7-6 with TRBJ1-1, with 7 bases fitting TRBD1. With V trimmed by 4 bases and J by 8 bases, 4 bases remained unmatched. Germline V gene sequence: CDR1 SGHVS, CDR2 FNYEAQ. The CDR3 loop spans 12 amino acids. CDR3 amino acids: CASSSTGDEAFF. DNA of the CDR3: TGTGCCAGCAGCTCCACAGGGGACGAAGCTTTCTTT.

The chain uses TRBV15 and TRBJ2-7, with 9 positions matching TRBD1. Germline assignment: CDR1 LNHNV and CDR2 YYDKDF (reference sequence). Unmatched junction bases numbered 9, after V lost 0 bases and J lost 3 bases. The CDR3 is made up of 17 amino acids. The CDR3 coding sequence is TGTGCCACCAGCAGAGAATGGGACAGGGAGGAGAACTACGAGCAGTACTTC. Translating it yields CATSREWDREENYEQYF.

The genes are TRBV19 and TRBJ1-6, with a tentative D call TRBD1 (5 bases). CDR3 length: 12 amino acids. V dropped 5 bases and J dropped 7 bases, with 6 bases sitting between them. Germline assignment: CDR1 LNHDA and CDR2 SQIVND (reference sequence). The chain's CDR3 is CASSRGNSPLHF. In DNA, the CDR3 is TGTGCCAGTAGTCGGGGGAATTCACCCCTCCACTTT.

The gene calls are TRBV11-2 and TRBJ2-7; 8 bases are a match to TRBD1. V shed 1 base and J 1 base; nucleotides not matched to a gene: 9. Germline CDR1 SGHAT, CDR2 FQNNGV. This CDR3 is built from 17 residues. The CDR3 region has the DNA TGTGCCAGCAGCTTAGGCGGGTCAGGGGGCAAGTCCTACGAGCAGTACTTC. Translating gives CASSLGGSGGKSYEQYF.

The chain couples TRBV27 to TRBJ1-3; unclear D gene. The ends were cut back, 4 bases at V and 0 bases at J, with 4 bases in the middle. CDR1 is MNHEY, CDR2 SMNVEV, per germline (reference sequence). This CDR3 comprises 13 residues. CDR3 in amino acids: CASSSYSGNTIYF. CDR3 in DNA: TGTGCCAGCAGTTCGTACTCTGGAAACACCATATATTTT.